Listed below are T cell receptor beta chains from one sample, sequenced in a study of blood T cell repertoires in COVID-19. Assay used: immunoSEQ multiplex PCR; TCRdb lists only in-frame clones, some missing. In the table there are 250,000 or so clones, roughly 90% of which are singletons. Sequenced material: peripheral blood. The receptors originated from a man aged 55 to 69 with acute or convalescent COVID-19. The CDR3 runs from the conserved cysteine through the conserved F or W. The D gene is left open where the match is weak. Not every row has a clone size; where given, it reads once, few, many or a size class.

size	D	V	J	DNA	CDR3
.	TRBD1	TRBV4-3	TRBJ2-5	TGCGCCAGCAGCCAAGATGGGACAGGGAGACAAGAGACCCAGTACTTC	CASSQDGTGRQETQYF
.	.	TRBV4-1	TRBJ1-5	TGCGCCAGCAGCGGATGGGCAACAAATCAGCCCCAGCATTTT	CASSGWATNQPQHF
.	.	TRBV4-1	TRBJ2-7	TGCGCCAGCAGCCAAGAGCAGAGGACCTACGAGCAGTACTTC	CASSQEQRTYEQYF
.	.	TRBV18	TRBJ1-5	TGTGCCAGCTCACCAACGAGTCAGGTGAGCAATCAGCCCCAGCATTTT	CASSPTSQVSNQPQHF
.	.	TRBV28	TRBJ1-5	TGTGCCAGCAGTTCAAATAGCAATCAGCCCCAGCATTTT	CASSSNSNQPQHF
.	.	TRBV7-2	TRBJ2-5	TGTGCCAGCAGCAACACAGGGGGGGCTTGGGCCCAGTACTTC	CASSNTGGAWAQYF
.	.	TRBV20-1	TRBJ2-3	TGCAGTGCTAGTAACCTAGCGCCAGGTGGAGGTACGCAGTATTTT	CSASNLAPGGGTQYF
.	.	TRBV7-3	TRBJ1-2	TGTGCCAGCAGCTTAGGGGGGGACGGAAAGAACTATGGCTACACCTTC	CASSLGGDGKNYGYTF
.	.	TRBV6-5	TRBJ1-2	TGTGCCAGCAGTTACTCCGCAGGGTGGTATGGCTACACCTTC	CASSYSAGWYGYTF
.	.	TRBV19	TRBJ2-1	TGTGCCACCTCGGTGGGCCACCAGAGCTCCTACAATGAGCAGTTCTTC	CATSVGHQSSYNEQFF
few	.	TRBV5-4	TRBJ1-1	TGTGCCAGCAGCTTCGGGAGAGGGAACACTGAAGCTTTCTTT	CASSFGRGNTEAFF
.	TRBD1	TRBV5-6	TRBJ1-4	TGTGCCAGCAGCTACAGAACAGGGGTCACTAATGAAAAACTGTTTTTT	CASSYRTGVTNEKLFF
.	TRBD2	TRBV7-2	TRBJ2-7	TGTGCCAGCAGCCCCTGCTTAGCGGGAGATTGTCGTCTGTACTTC	CASSPCLAGDCRLYF
.	TRBD1	TRBV5-1	TRBJ1-6	TGCGCCAGCAGTTGGGGACAGACCCTCAATTCACCCCTCCACTTT	CASSWGQTLNSPLHF